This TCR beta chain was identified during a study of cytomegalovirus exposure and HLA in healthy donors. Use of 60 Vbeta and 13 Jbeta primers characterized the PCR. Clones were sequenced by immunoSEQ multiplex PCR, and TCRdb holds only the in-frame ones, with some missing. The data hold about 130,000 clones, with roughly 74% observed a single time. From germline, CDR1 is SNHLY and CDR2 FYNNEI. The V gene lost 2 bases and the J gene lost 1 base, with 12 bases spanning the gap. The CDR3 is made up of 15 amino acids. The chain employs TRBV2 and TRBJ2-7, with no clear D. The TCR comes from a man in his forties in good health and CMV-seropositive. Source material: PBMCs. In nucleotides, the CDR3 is TGTGCCAGCAGTGAACGAGGCGGCATATCCTACGAGCAGTACTTC. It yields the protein CASSERGGISYEQYF.